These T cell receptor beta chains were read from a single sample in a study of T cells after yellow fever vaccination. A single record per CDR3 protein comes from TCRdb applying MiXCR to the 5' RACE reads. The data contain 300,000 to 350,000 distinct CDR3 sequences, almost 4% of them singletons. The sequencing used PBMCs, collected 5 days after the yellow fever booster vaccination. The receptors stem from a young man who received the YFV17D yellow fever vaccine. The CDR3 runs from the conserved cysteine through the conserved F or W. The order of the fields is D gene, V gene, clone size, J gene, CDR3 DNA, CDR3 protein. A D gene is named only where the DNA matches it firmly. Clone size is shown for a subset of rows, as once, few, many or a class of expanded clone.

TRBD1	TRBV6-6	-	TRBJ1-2	TGTGCCAGCAGTTACATGACAGGGGCCCACTATGGCTACACCTTC	CASSYMTGAHYGYTF
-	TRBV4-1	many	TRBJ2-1	TGCGCCAGCAGCCAAGTGAGGTGGGGCCCCCACTCCTACAATGAGCAGTTCTTC	CASSQVRWGPHSYNEQFF
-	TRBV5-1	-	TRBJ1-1	TGCGCCAGCAGCTGGACGTTGAACACTGAAGCTTTCTTT	CASSWTLNTEAFF
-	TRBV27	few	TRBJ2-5	TGTGCCAGCAGTTTGTCGGGAAAACAAGAGACCCAGTACTTC	CASSLSGKQETQYF
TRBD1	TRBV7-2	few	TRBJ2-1	TGTGCCAGCAGCTTAGGGAACCGGGACAGGCTTGGGCAGTTCTTC	CASSLGNRDRLGQFF
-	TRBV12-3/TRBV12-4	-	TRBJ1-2	TGTGCCAGCAGTTTATTGAGGGACTATGGCTACACCTTC	CASSLLRDYGYTF
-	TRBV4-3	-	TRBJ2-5	TGCGCCAGCAGCCAAGGGGATAGCGTTGAGACCCAGTACTTC	CASSQGDSVETQYF
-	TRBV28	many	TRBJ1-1	TGTGCCAGCAGTTTATACCAAGTTGTGGGAGAAGCTTTCTTT	CASSLYQVVGEAFF
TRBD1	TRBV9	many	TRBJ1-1	TGTGCCAGCAGCGTAGGGTTCGGGGGCAGGGGACAGACTGAAGCTTTCTTT	CASSVGFGGRGQTEAFF
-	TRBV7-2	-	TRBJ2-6	TGTGCCAGCACCCCTCGGACTGGCCTGATCTCTGGGGCCAACGTCCTGACTTTC	CASTPRTGLISGANVLTF
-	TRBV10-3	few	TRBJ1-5	TGTGCCACCCAGGGGACGGGTAGCAATCAGCCCCAGCATTTT	CATQGTGSNQPQHF
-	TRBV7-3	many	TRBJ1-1	TGTGCCAGCAGCTCCCACCCGGGGGCCTCTGGGAACACTGAAGCTTTCTTT	CASSSHPGASGNTEAFF
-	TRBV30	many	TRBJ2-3	TGTGCCTGGAGGTCCAGCTATAGCACAGATACGCAGTATTTT	CAWRSSYSTDTQYF
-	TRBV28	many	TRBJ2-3	TGTGCCAGCAGTTTGCCCCGGGACACCGGTAGGGGTACGCAGTATTTT	CASSLPRDTGRGTQYF
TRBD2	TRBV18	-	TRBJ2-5	TGTGCCAGCTCACCGAGCCCGGGACTAACAAAGACCCAGTACTTC	CASSPSPGLTKTQYF
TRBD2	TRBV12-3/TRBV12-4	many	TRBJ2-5	TGTGCCAGCAGGATACTAGCGGGGGTGGAGACCCAGTACTTC	CASRILAGVETQYF
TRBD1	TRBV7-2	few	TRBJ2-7	TGTGCCAGCAGCGGAACCGGGACAGACTCCTACGAGCAGTACTTC	CASSGTGTDSYEQYF
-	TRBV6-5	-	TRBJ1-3	TGTGCCAGCAGTTACTCGCTGGAGATTTCTGGAAACACCATATATTTT	CASSYSLEISGNTIYF
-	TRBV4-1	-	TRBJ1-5	TGCGCCAGCAGCCAAGTATTTGGGGTGAGTCAGCCCCAGCATTTT	CASSQVFGVSQPQHF
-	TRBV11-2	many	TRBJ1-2	TGTGCCAGCAGCCCGGACGGGGGTGGCTATGGCTACACCTTC	CASSPDGGGYGYTF
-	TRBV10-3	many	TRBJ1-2	TGTGCCATCAGTGAACGACAGATCTACGGCTACACCTTC	CAISERQIYGYTF
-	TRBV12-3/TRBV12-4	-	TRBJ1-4	TGTGCCAGCAGGCCCACAGGGATAGGGACCGAACTGTTTTTT	CASRPTGIGTELFF
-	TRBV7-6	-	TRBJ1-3	TGTGCCAGCAGCCCCCGTCCCGGGACTCACTCTGGAAACACCATATATTTT	CASSPRPGTHSGNTIYF
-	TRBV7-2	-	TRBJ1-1	TGTGCCAGCAGCTCACAGGGTAGCACTGAAGCTTTCTTT	CASSSQGSTEAFF